The clone carrying this T cell receptor beta chain showed up many times. The TCR library protocol attached unique molecular identifiers to the individual cDNA molecules. MiXCR, run by TCRdb on the 5' RACE reads, gives a single entry per CDR3 protein. The table shows roughly 45,000 distinct CDR3 sequences, with 9.5% to 13% occurring only once. This sample stems from a study of early T cells in non-severe SARS-CoV-2 infection. Study in general: Sequencing of bulk RNA from unsorted whole blood was done, without chain pairing.

Trimming stripped 4 bases from V and 1 base from J, with 11 bases between. The CDR3 contains 14 residues. CDR1 DFQATT and CDR2 SNEGSKA come from the germline V gene (reference sequence). The clonotype was recovered from an adult who was a healthcare worker with PCR-confirmed SARS-CoV-2 infection or an uninfected control (not recorded which). Sequencing was performed on whole blood. The V and J genes are TRBV20-1 and TRBJ1-5, with TRBD1 as a possible D gene (6 bases). CDR3 bases: TGCAGTGCTATCTACGGACAGAGCAATCAGCCCCAGCATTTT. This gives the protein CSAIYGQSNQPQHF.